Presented here are 25 T cell receptor beta chains from one specimen sequenced in a study of identical twins (dated by TCRdb to the mid-2010s). The library was made by 5' RACE. The data were produced on an Illumina HiSeq 2000. TCRdb cleaned the public reads at Q25 with fastp, built clones with MiXCR and kept in-frame beta chains. For every CDR3 protein sequence, its rows merge into one entry that carries the most common genes and DNA. The sample yields about 260,000 distinct CDR3 sequences; about 7% were counted once. The ten most abundant clones make up more than 3% of the sample. The sample also formed part of further work on yellow fever vaccine responses in identical twins.

Sequenced input: memory (CD45RO+) T cells sorted from blood. The sample's cell subset or site label is to be understood as: CD45RO+ enriched T cells. All receptors derive from a woman aged 18-29 years in good health.

The rearrangement links TRBV5-1 to TRBJ1-1; 7 bases fit TRBD1. CDR1 SGHRS and CDR2 YFSETQ come from the germline V gene. Trimming cost V 3 bases and J 4 bases; bases outside gene matches: 6. The CDR3 loop spans 14 amino acids. The CDR3 here is CASSSQQGPTEAFF. The DNA for the CDR3 is TGCGCCAGCAGCTCCCAACAGGGGCCCACTGAAGCTTTCTTT. The full variable domain, in which reference TRBV5-1 and TRBJ1-1 provide the parts outside the CDR3, is KAGVTQTPRYLIKTRGQQVTLSCSPISGHRSVSWYQQTPGQGLQFLFEYFSETQRNKGNFPGRFSGRQFSNSRSEMNVSTLELGDSALYLCASSSQQGPTEAFFGQGTRLTVV.

This clonotype occurred a few times. This sequence joins TRBV10-3 and TRBJ2-1; D gene uncertain. The germline CDR1 and CDR2 sequences are ENHRY and SYGVKD. The CDR3 loop spans 15 amino acids. The V end was cut by 6 bases, the J end by 2 bases, with 14 bases between. The DNA for the CDR3 is TGTGCCATCAGAGACACAACCCGAACCTACAATGAGCAGTTCTTC. It specifies CAIRDTTRTYNEQFF.

This clonotype was counted many times. The chain couples TRBV29-1 to TRBJ2-7; 11 bases match TRBD2. The trim removed 7 bases at V and 3 bases at J, leaving 11 bases unmatched. CDR1 is SQVTM, CDR2 ANQGSEA, per germline. The CDR3 has 15 residues. CDR3 in DNA: TGCAGCGCGAAAGCCGGGACTAGCGGAAACTACGAGCAGTACTTC. Translation gives CSAKAGTSGNYEQYF.

In its sample, this clonotype was seen many times. The CDR3 spells CASSFAAGGNTDTQYF. CDR3 nucleotides: TGTGCCAGCAGCTTCGCAGCGGGGGGAAACACAGATACGCAGTATTTT. The chain is built from TRBV7-8 and TRBJ2-3; 9 bases match TRBD2. CDR1 and CDR2 (germline): SGHVS, FQNEAQ. Trimming took 3 bases from V and 2 from J; bases not matched to a gene: 6. This CDR3 is 16 amino acids long.

This clonotype was observed at least ten times. The rearrangement joins TRBV12-3 or TRBV12-4 to TRBJ1-6; 12 bases agree with TRBD1. The CDR3 sequence is 17 residues long. The J segment lost 5 bases and the V segment lost 5 bases, leaving 7 bases of the junction unmatched. The CDR3 region has the DNA TGTGCCAGCAGTCTCGGGACAGGGGGCGCGAATAATTCACCCCTCCACTTT. Protein: CASSLGTGGANNSPLHF.

This clonotype occurred a few times. The chain is built from TRBV5-1 and TRBJ2-5; possible D gene TRBD1, 5 bases. CDR3 length equals 15 residues. CDR1 is SGHRS and CDR2 is YFSETQ in the germline V gene. The V end lost 2 bases, the J end lost 0 bases, and 11 bases lay between the germline ends. DNA of the CDR3: TGCGCCAGCAGCTTAGAGGACAAGTACCAAGAGACCCAGTACTTC. Translation gives CASSLEDKYQETQYF.

The rearrangement links TRBV5-1 to TRBJ2-3; D assignment may be TRBD1 or TRBD2 (5 bases each). Germline values: CDR1 SGHRS, CDR2 YFSETQ. V was shortened by 4 bases and J by 4 bases, with 16 bases between the two germline ends. The CDR3 consists of 15 residues. Written as DNA, the CDR3 is TGCGCCAGCAGCCAGCGAGGGGAGCAGTCAGATACGCAGTATTTT. Its translation is CASSQRGEQSDTQYF.

This clonotype was counted between two and nine times. The J gene is TRBJ2-1, the V gene TRBV2; 8 nucleotides align to TRBD2. V gave up 8 bases and J gave up 2 bases; unmatched junction bases: 5. The CDR3 consists of 14 residues. Germline V gene lookup returns CDR1 SNHLY and CDR2 FYNNEI. The CDR3 DNA is TGTGCCAGCGGGGCGGGAGGTGCCTACAATGAGCAGTTCTTC. This encodes CASGAGGAYNEQFF.

This clonotype has a count of ten or more. This chain links TRBV5-5 with TRBJ2-2; 7 nucleotides align to TRBD1. The CDR3 is 16 amino acids. The germline V gene has CDR1 SGHKS and CDR2 YYEKEE (reference sequence). Trimming removed 1 base from V and 1 base from J; junction bases left unmatched: 4. The CDR3 sequence is CASSLLGGLNTGELFF. CDR3 nucleotide sequence: TGTGCCAGCAGCTTGTTAGGGGGCTTGAACACCGGGGAGCTGTTTTTT.

The V and J genes are TRBV3-1 and TRBJ2-5; the match to TRBD2 covers 12 bases. V trimming: 6 bases; J trimming: 2 bases; junction bases outside the gene matches: 16. The CDR3 has 19 residues. Looked up from germline, CDR1 is LGHDT and CDR2 is YNNKEL (reference sequence). The chain's CDR3 is CASSRPRASGRASQETQYF. DNA for the CDR3: TGTGCCAGCAGTCGGCCTCGGGCTAGCGGGAGGGCGAGTCAAGAGACCCAGTACTTC.

In its sample, this clonotype was seen many times. V usage is TRBV12-3 or TRBV12-4 and J usage is TRBJ1-6, with TRBD1 matching over 7 bases. V was pared by 5 bases and J by 9 bases, with 7 bases of the junction left unmatched. CDR3 length: 14 residues. CDR3 coding DNA: TGTGCCAGCAGTACGGGGCGGACAGGTTCACCCCTCCACTTT. Translated: CASSTGRTGSPLHF.

This sequence joins TRBV18 and TRBJ2-7; tentatively, D is TRBD2 (6 bases). CDR1 KGHSH and CDR2 LQKENI come from the germline V gene. V lost 2 bases to trimming and J lost 2 bases, with 10 bases between them. The CDR3 has 14 residues. This CDR3 reads CASSPTSPTYEQYF. The CDR3 nucleotides are TGTGCCAGCTCACCAACTAGCCCAACCTACGAGCAGTACTTC.

This chain links TRBV29-1 with TRBJ1-1; D is ambiguous. Trimming removed 5 bases from V and 4 bases from J, with 11 bases in between. The CDR3 runs 12 residues. CDR1 and CDR2 (germline): SQVTM, ANQGSEA. The CDR3 here is CSVQASFTEAFF. Here the CDR3 DNA reads TGCAGCGTTCAAGCCTCTTTCACTGAAGCTTTCTTT. The whole variable domain, filled in from reference TRBV29-1 and TRBJ1-1, reads SAVISQKPSRDICQRGTSLTIQCQVDSQVTMMFWYRQQPGQSLTLIATANQGSEATYESGFVIDKFPISRPNLTFSTLTVSNMSPEDSSIYLCSVQASFTEAFFGQGTRLTVV.

Turning to this clonotype: Compared with germline, one end of the junction differs, possibly owing to a read error. The chain links TRBV6-1 to TRBJ2-1; D perhaps matches TRBD2 (6 bases). Germline V gene data show CDR1 as MNHNS and CDR2 as SASEGT. The CDR3 length is 16 residues. CDR3 sequence (DNA): TGTGCCAGCAGCGGGACTCAAGGCGACTCCTACAATGAGCAGCTCTTC. Translating it yields CASSGTQGDSYNEQLF.

This clonotype has a handful of counts. This sequence joins TRBV28 and TRBJ2-7; a possible D gene is TRBD2 (6 bases). V was pared by 0 bases and J by 2 bases, with 8 bases between. Per germline, CDR1 MDHEN and CDR2 SYDVKM. This CDR3 has 14 amino acids. CDR3 sequence reads: CASSLWDYTYEQYF. DNA of the CDR3: TGTGCCAGCAGTTTATGGGACTACACCTACGAGCAGTACTTC.

The rearrangement uses TRBV28 and TRBJ2-5; D uncertain. Per the germline V gene, CDR1 is MDHEN and CDR2 is SYDVKM. V gave up 4 bases and J gave up 5 bases, with 14 bases separating them. The CDR3 has 14 residues. CDR3 bases: TGTGCCAGCAGTTCCTGGGGTTTGGGGGAGACCCAGTACTTC. This sequence encodes CASSSWGLGETQYF.

There are a few counts of this clonotype. The rearrangement joins TRBV18 to TRBJ2-7; D perhaps matches TRBD2 (5 bases). Germline V CDR1 and CDR2: KGHSH, LQKENI. The V end was cut by 3 bases, the J end by 3 bases, with 15 bases between. The CDR3 spans 15 residues. This CDR3 reads CASSPSSGKGYEQYF. CDR3 DNA sequence: TGTGCCAGCTCACCTTCATCGGGGAAGGGCTACGAGCAGTACTTC.

This clonotype was counted only a few times. The V and J genes are TRBV28 and TRBJ1-4; D is undetermined. Germline lookup yields CDR1 MDHEN and CDR2 SYDVKM. CDR3 length: 15 residues. V dropped 5 bases and J dropped 4 bases, with 14 bases sitting between them. The chain's CDR3 is CASSNPIGSNEKLFF. CDR3 DNA sequence: TGTGCCAGCAGTAACCCAATTGGAAGTAATGAAAAACTGTTTTTT.

This clonotype turned up a few times. The gene calls are TRBV3-1 and TRBJ2-2, with D unclear. Trimming cost V 5 bases and J 0 bases, with 7 bases left between them. Germline V gene data show CDR1 as LGHDT and CDR2 as YNNKEL (reference sequence). This CDR3 contains 14 residues. The CDR3 region is CASSKNTNTGELFF. The CDR3 DNA reads TGTGCCAGCAGCAAAAACACGAACACCGGGGAGCTGTTTTTT.

Many counts were recorded for this clonotype. The CDR3, as DNA: TGCGCCAGCGTGGGGGCAACCTATCAGCCCCAGCATTTT. This sequence encodes CASVGATYQPQHF. The chain is built from TRBV10-2 and TRBJ1-5; possible D gene TRBD1, 6 bases. Trimming left V 8 bases short and J 5 bases short, with 13 bases between. CDR1 and CDR2 from the germline V gene are WSHSY and SAAADI. CDR3 size: 13 residues.

The J gene is TRBJ2-1, the V gene TRBV25-1, with D perhaps TRBD2 (6 bases). Germline CDR1 and CDR2: MGHDK and SYGVNS. This CDR3 region has 13 residues. V was trimmed by 7 bases and J by 6 bases, leaving 13 bases between them. The CDR3 loop is CASNGVGGNEQFF. CDR3 nucleotides: TGTGCCAGCAATGGGGTGGGGGGCAATGAGCAGTTCTTC.

This clonotype was detected ten times or more. J is TRBJ2-3 and V is TRBV28; 7 positions agree with TRBD1. Per germline, CDR1 MDHEN and CDR2 SYDVKM. CDR3 length equals 14 residues. With 6 bases clipped from V and 6 bases from J, the junction kept 9 bases outside the gene matches. DNA of the CDR3: TGTGCCAGCAGGACCGGGACAGTTCTCGATACGCAGTATTTT. Protein product: CASRTGTVLDTQYF.

There are many counts of this clonotype. This chain uses TRBV29-1 with TRBJ2-1, with a weak D call TRBD1 (5 bases). Germline-derived CDR1 and CDR2 are SQVTM and ANQGSEA. The CDR3 spans 13 residues. Between the trimmed V and J ends, which lost 1 base and 7 bases, there was a span of 11 bases. DNA for the CDR3: TGCAGCGTTGAAGCCAGGGAAGGGAATGAGCAGTTCTTC. This codes for CSVEAREGNEQFF.

The chain links TRBV12-3 or TRBV12-4 to TRBJ2-2; the D is unclear. V was pared by 3 bases and J by 8 bases, with 7 bases between. This CDR3 is built from 12 residues. The CDR3 is CASSFTGGELFF. CDR3 sequence (DNA): TGTGCCAGCAGTTTTACCGGGGGGGAGCTGTTTTTT.

The genes are TRBV5-1 and TRBJ2-7, with a tentative D call TRBD2 (6 bases). The CDR3 contains 14 residues. The V gene's germline CDR1 is SGHRS and CDR2 YFSETQ. Trimming stripped 1 base from V and 6 bases from J, with 14 bases between. The CDR3, as DNA: TGCGCCAGCAGCTTGACGGGAGACCCTTCCGAGCAGTACTTC. Protein: CASSLTGDPSEQYF.